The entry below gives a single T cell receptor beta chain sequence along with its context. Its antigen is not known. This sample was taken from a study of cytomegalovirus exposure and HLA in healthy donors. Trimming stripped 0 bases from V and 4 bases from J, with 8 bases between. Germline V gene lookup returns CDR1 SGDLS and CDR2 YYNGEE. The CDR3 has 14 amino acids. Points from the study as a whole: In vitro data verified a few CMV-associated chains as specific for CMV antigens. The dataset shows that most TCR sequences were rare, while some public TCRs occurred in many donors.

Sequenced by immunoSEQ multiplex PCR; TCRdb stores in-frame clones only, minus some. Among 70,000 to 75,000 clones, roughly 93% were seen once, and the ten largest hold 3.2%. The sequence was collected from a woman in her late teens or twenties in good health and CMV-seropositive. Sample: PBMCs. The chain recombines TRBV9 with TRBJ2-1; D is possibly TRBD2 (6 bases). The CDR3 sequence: CASSVGREYNEQFF. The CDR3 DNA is TGTGCCAGCAGCGTAGGACGGGAGTACAATGAGCAGTTCTTC. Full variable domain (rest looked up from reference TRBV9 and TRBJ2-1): DSGVTQTPKHLITATGQRVTLRCSPRSGDLSVYWYQQSLDQGLQFLIQYYNGEERAKGNILERFSAQQFPDLHSELNLSSLELGDSALYFCASSVGREYNEQFFGPGTRLTVL.